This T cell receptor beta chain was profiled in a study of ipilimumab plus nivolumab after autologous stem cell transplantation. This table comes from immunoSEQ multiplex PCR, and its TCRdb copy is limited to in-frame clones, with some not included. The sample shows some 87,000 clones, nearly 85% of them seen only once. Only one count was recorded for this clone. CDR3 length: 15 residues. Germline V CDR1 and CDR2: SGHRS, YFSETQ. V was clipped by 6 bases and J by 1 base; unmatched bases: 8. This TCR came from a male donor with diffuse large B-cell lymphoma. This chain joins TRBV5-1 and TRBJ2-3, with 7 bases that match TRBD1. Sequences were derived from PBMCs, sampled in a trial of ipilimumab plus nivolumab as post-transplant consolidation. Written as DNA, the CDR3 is TGCGCCAGCACGCTTAACGGACAGGGCACAGATACGCAGTATTTT. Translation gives CASTLNGQGTDTQYF. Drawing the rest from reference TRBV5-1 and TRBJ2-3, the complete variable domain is KAGVTQTPRYLIKTRGQQVTLSCSPISGHRSVSWYQQTPGQGLQFLFEYFSETQRNKGNFPGRFSGRQFSNSRSEMNVSTLELGDSALYLCASTLNGQGTDTQYFGPGTRLTVL.